This T cell receptor beta chain stems from a study of cytomegalovirus exposure and HLA in healthy donors. Study results and limitations: It was reportedly the case that the classifier diagnosed cytomegalovirus status with high specificity and sensitivity. Subsequent analysis found a tendency for first-cohort TCR clusters to co-occur within the approximately 130 validation repertoires. Researchers counted roughly 150 TCR beta chains as cytomegalovirus-associated. Rarity marked most TCR sequences, yet some public TCRs occurred in many donors.

With regard to this clone: Its cognate antigen is unknown.

TCRdb's table, derived via immunoSEQ multiplex PCR, lists solely in-frame clones and lacks some. The data show approximately 97,000 clones, about 94% seen once. The material sequenced was PBMCs. This clonotype was sampled from a young woman in good health and CMV-seronegative.

For the CDR3, the DNA is TGTGCCAGCAGTTTCTCTACCGGGACTAGTAAGTTCTTC. It is translated as CASSFSTGTSKFF. The rearrangement joins TRBV27 to TRBJ2-1; TRBD2 matches at 8 bases. CDR3 size: 13 residues. The V segment lost 3 bases and the J segment 14 bases; nucleotides outside the gene matches: 9. Germline V CDR1 and CDR2: MNHEY, SMNVEV (reference sequence).